This TCR beta chain was identified in a study of blood T cell repertoires in COVID-19 (TCRdb year 2020). Broadly, across the study: The collaborator samples originated in the United States, Italy and Spain and spanned the acute and convalescent phases of COVID-19. Samples came from the ongoing ImmuneRACE study (first 160 participants) plus 1,254 subjects from 6 global collaborators. The repertoires were released in a freely available public database meant as a resource for research on the immune response to SARS-CoV-2. Where available, HLA class I and class II types were taken from metadata supplied by the sample provider and were not determined by assay-based typing. Subjects who had been exposed to COVID-19, were actively infected with it, or had recovered from it provided the deeply sampled blood TCRbeta repertoires that made up the dataset. The material from the prospective study consisted of cDNA or gDNA derived from T cells, B-cell-depleted T cells, or PBMCs. The sample metadata nearly always contained a de-identified subject ID, COVID-19 status, age in years and sex. What the study reported, not specific to this receptor: The quantity of clinical and demographic metadata differed by source and by participant and was supplied without curation.

The CDR3 measures 15 amino acids from cysteine to phenylalanine. Just CDR3 DNA is preserved here, 45 bases in frame from base 1. V is pared back by 3 bases and J by 6 bases, with 17 bases lying between the germline termini. CDR1 and CDR2 are read off the germline V gene (reference sequence) as LNHDA and SQIVND. Remarks on this clone: Its target antigen remains unknown. No base quality information exists; no much larger clone differs at one position.

TCRbeta CDR3 regions were amplified from genomic DNA using the immunoSEQ Assay, a bias-controlled multiplex PCR. On the study's bioinformatics: Within the assay, amplification of reference gene primers was used to estimate how many nucleated cells each sample contained. To quantify the absolute abundance of each unique TCRbeta CDR3 rearrangement, sequence reads were collapsed and filtered. For each sample, productive Simpson clonality was calculated as the square root of Simpson's diversity index across productive rearrangements. TCRdb carries this immuneACCESS record with in-frame sequences only. Its versions omit some clonotypes, under half of them owing to an unresolved V gene in the studies checked, with the rest unexplained. The DNA was the basis for D and trimming; V, J and clone size are from that table. This sample gives more than 95,000 clones in total; around 83% of them show up just once. Of the sample, more than 5% falls within the top ten clones.

Each collaborating institution followed its own protocols to collect whole blood in K2EDTA tubes. For TCRbeta analysis, collaborator samples were shipped as frozen whole blood, as isolated PBMCs, or as DNA extracted from either sample type. The chain is made from TRBV19 and TRBJ1-2; too little of a D gene remains to name it. The specimen sequenced was peripheral blood. The receptor was derived from a man older than 75 with active or convalescent COVID-19. The CDR3 reads as follows: CASSMLQGGYDGYTF. The DNA reads as follows: TGTGCCAGTAGTATGCTCCAAGGAGGATACGATGGCTACACCTTC.